Each of the 5 T cell receptor beta chains below was sequenced from the same sample in a study of T cell repertoires in cytomegalovirus infection. TCRdb processed the reads anew with MiXCR; each CDR3 protein has one entry. The sample records about 920,000 distinct CDR3 sequences, 25% to 40% being singletons. Antigens for these TCRs are unknown. The material sequenced was cultured CD8+ T cells from PBMCs, taken from culture after CMV antigen stimulation. The receptors come from a human donor in good health (CMV status not recorded). Some clones in this sample may be carry-over from other donors' samples.

This clonotype was seen more than once but under ten times. V usage is TRBV7-9 and J usage is TRBJ2-1; 7 nucleotides agree with TRBD1. Trimming removed 5 bases from V and 4 bases from J; junction bases left unmatched: 8. The germline V gene has CDR1 SEHNR and CDR2 FQNEAQ (reference sequence). This CDR3 region has 15 residues. This CDR3 is CASSAPETGYNEQFF. Here the CDR3 DNA reads TGTGCCAGCAGCGCGCCTGAGACAGGGTACAATGAGCAGTTCTTC.

The rearrangement uses TRBV19 and TRBJ1-6; no clear D. Germline V lookup: CDR1 LNHDA, CDR2 SQIVND (reference sequence). The CDR3 is 14 amino acids. V gave up 7 bases and J gave up 0 bases, with 7 bases separating them. The CDR3 reads CASIASSYNSPLHF. The CDR3 DNA is TGTGCCAGTATAGCGAGCTCCTATAATTCACCCCTCCACTTT. Supplemented by reference TRBV19 and TRBJ1-6, the full variable domain reads DGGITQSPKYLFRKEGQNVTLSCEQNLNHDAMYWYRQDPGQGLRLIYYSQIVNDFQKGDIAEGYSVSREKKESFPLTVTSAQKNPTAFYLCASIASSYNSPLHFGNGTRLTVT.

This clonotype was observed a few times. The chain uses TRBV27 and TRBJ1-2, with TRBD1 matching 7 bases. The CDR3 length is 16 residues. V was clipped by 3 bases and J by 4 bases; unmatched bases: 11. Germline V gene sequence: CDR1 MNHEY, CDR2 SMNVEV (reference sequence). The CDR3 nucleotides read TGTGCCAGCAGTTTCGCCTCGGGAGGGGGCGGCTATGGCTACACCTTC. As protein: CASSFASGGGGYGYTF.

This clonotype was counted ten times or more. The V gene is TRBV7-9, the J gene TRBJ2-1; D is undetermined. The CDR3 is 11 residues long. Trimming shortened V by 3 bases and J by 6 bases, and 3 bases separated the two germline ends. The germline CDR1 and CDR2 sequences are SEHNR and FQNEAQ (reference sequence). DNA of the CDR3: TGTGCCAGCAGCTTTGGCAATGAGCAGTTCTTC. It codes for CASSFGNEQFF.

Remarks on this clonotype: One base away lies a much larger clone, so this may be a sequencing read error. The rearrangement joins TRBV7-2 to TRBJ1-1; unclear D gene. CDR3 length: 15 residues. Deletions cut 5 bases from V and 1 base from J, with 14 bases between. From germline, CDR1 is SGHTA and CDR2 FQGNSA. CDR3 nucleotides: TGTGCCAGCAGCCCGAGATACCTTAGGAACACTGAAGCTTTCTTT. Amino acid sequence: CASSPRYLRNTEAFF. Complete variable domain (other parts from reference TRBV7-2 and TRBJ1-1): GAGVSQSPSNKVTEKGKDVELRCDPISGHTALYWYRQSLGQGLEFLIYFQGNSAPDKSGLPSDRFSAERTGGSVSTLTIQRTQQEDSAVYLCASSPRYLRNTEAFFGQGTRLTVV.